This T cell receptor (beta chain) was found in a study of blood T cell repertoires in COVID-19. Across the whole study: Samples of COVID-19 (acute and convalescent) were obtained from the United States, Italy and Spain. In each case, the material was cDNA or gDNA derived from T cells, B-cell-depleted T cells, or PBMCs.

The CDR3 is made up of 15 amino acids. Trimming took 3 bases from V and 2 from J; bases not matched to a gene: 7. Germline V gives CDR1 GTSNPN, CDR2 SVGIG (reference sequence). Original data processing: Researchers report that nucleated cell counts were estimated from reference gene primer amplification. Assay: immunoSEQ multiplex PCR; the TCRdb copy retains only in-frame clones and omits some. V and J calls and clone size are copied from that table; D and trimming were computed from the DNA. The sample includes about 35,000 clones, 75% to 90% of them seen just once. The sequence was obtained from an elderly man with active COVID-19. The rearrangement joins TRBV30 to TRBJ2-7; 10 bases fit TRBD1. Sequencing used peripheral blood. The CDR3 loop reads CAWSITGTGAYEQYF. The DNA for the CDR3 is TGTGCCTGGAGCATAACCGGGACAGGGGCCTACGAGCAGTACTTC.